A selection of T cell receptor beta chains follows, all from one sample in a study of T cell changes during pregnancy in multiple sclerosis. The repertoire was sequenced with immunoSEQ multiplex PCR; TCRdb's copy has only in-frame clones and lacks some. The sample contains 100,000 or so clones, 94% of which appear only once. The starting material was peripheral blood, obtained after pregnancy. The receptors shown here come from a female donor in good health, enrolled as a control in a pregnancy study. CDR3s include the opening cysteine and the closing phenylalanine or tryptophan. The order of the fields is D gene, J gene, V gene, CDR3 length, CDR3 protein, CDR3 DNA. D genes are given only for firm matches.

. | TRBJ1-1 | TRBV9 | 13 | CASSVDAGSEAFF | TGTGCCAGCAGCGTAGATGCAGGGTCTGAAGCTTTCTTT
TRBD2 | TRBJ2-7 | TRBV5-4 | 15 | CASSLQAGAPHEQYF | TGTGCCAGCAGCTTGCAGGCGGGAGCCCCCCACGAGCAGTACTTC
. | TRBJ2-1 | TRBV15 | 15 | CATSRDAGKWNEQFF | TGTGCCACCAGCAGAGATGCCGGGAAGTGGAATGAGCAGTTCTTC
. | TRBJ2-7 | TRBV14 | 11 | CASSQSNEQYF | TGTGCCAGCAGCCAATCTAACGAGCAGTACTTC
TRBD1 | TRBJ2-7 | TRBV19 | 14 | CASSRGQDTYEQYF | TGTGCCAGTAGTCGGGGACAGGACACCTACGAGCAGTACTTC
TRBD1 | TRBJ1-3 | TRBV6-5 | 13 | CASMRGPGNTIYF | TGTGCCAGCATGAGGGGGCCTGGAAACACCATATATTTT
TRBD2 | TRBJ2-7 | TRBV19 | 15 | CASSTPGSGPNEQYF | TGTGCCAGTAGTACCCCGGGTAGCGGGCCCAACGAGCAGTACTTC
. | TRBJ2-1 | TRBV5-6 | 15 | CASSLKSGTLNEQFF | TGTGCCAGCAGCTTGAAGTCGGGTACTCTCAATGAGCAGTTCTTC
. | TRBJ2-4 | TRBV7-2 | 14 | CASSGGLAKNIQYF | TGTGCCAGCAGCGGAGGATTGGCCAAAAACATTCAGTACTTC
TRBD1 | TRBJ1-1 | TRBV28 | 15 | CASSPLGQKNTEAFF | TGTGCCAGCAGTCCCCTGGGACAGAAAAACACTGAAGCTTTCTTT
. | TRBJ2-7 | TRBV27 | 13 | CASSSPGGYEQYF | TGTGCCAGCAGTTCGCCAGGGGGGTACGAGCAGTACTTC
TRBD2 | TRBJ2-1 | TRBV7-7 | 15 | CASSQLAGVKGEQFF | TGTGCCAGCAGCCAACTAGCGGGAGTAAAGGGTGAGCAGTTCTTC